What follows are 5 T cell receptor beta chains derived from one specimen sequenced in a study of early T cells in non-severe SARS-CoV-2 infection (dated by TCRdb to the early 2020s). The method behind the library was 5' RACE. Sequencer: NextSeq 500. TCRdb reprocessed the public reads (quality trimming at Q25 with fastp, clone calling with MiXCR) and kept in-frame beta chains. Every CDR3 protein is listed once, alongside the most common genes and DNA of its rows. In all, the sample holds 40,000 to 50,000 distinct CDR3 sequences, and 11% of those were seen once. Around a fifth of the sample comes from the top ten. The specimen was whole blood. These receptors were obtained from an adult who was a healthcare worker with PCR-confirmed SARS-CoV-2 infection or an uninfected control (not recorded which).

This chain links TRBV9 with TRBJ2-3, with D possibly matching TRBD1 (6 bases). The CDR3 is 16 residues long. V shed 3 bases and J shed 1 base, with 15 bases lying between them. Germline V gives CDR1 SGDLS, CDR2 YYNGEE. The CDR3 protein is CASSERGGRRTDTQYF. In nucleotides, the CDR3 is TGTGCCAGCAGCGAGCGAGGGGGTCGGCGCACAGATACGCAGTATTTT.

This clonotype has at least ten counts. V usage is TRBV28 and J usage is TRBJ2-1; D gene unclear. The CDR3 has 15 residues. Trimming stripped 4 bases from V and 3 bases from J, with 13 bases between. Germline V gene lookup returns CDR1 MDHEN and CDR2 SYDVKM. Here the CDR3 DNA reads TGTGCCAGCAGTTCCCCTAGAGAATTCTACAATGAGCAGTTCTTC. Its translation is CASSSPREFYNEQFF.

By its share, this clonotype is medium-sized (0.01 to 0.1%). The chain recombines TRBV7-9 with TRBJ2-3; no reliable D call. V lost 7 bases, J lost 1 base, and 12 bases lay in between. Germline loops: CDR1 SEHNR, CDR2 FQNEAQ (reference sequence). The CDR3 covers 14 residues. CDR3 sequence: CASTLGGGTDTQYF. DNA of the CDR3: TGTGCCAGCACCCTAGGTGGTGGCACAGATACGCAGTATTTT. The entire variable domain, with the rest obtained from reference TRBV7-9 and TRBJ2-3, is as follows: DTGVSQNPRHKITKRGQNVTFRCDPISEHNRLYWYRQTLGQGPEFLTYFQNEAQLEKSRLLSDRFSAERPKGSFSTLEIQRTEQGDSAMYLCASTLGGGTDTQYFGPGTRLTVL.

The gene calls are TRBV3-1 and TRBJ2-3; 7 bases are a match to TRBD2. J lost 2 bases, V lost 9 bases, and 5 bases had no gene match. CDR1 is LGHDT and CDR2 is YNNKEL in the germline V gene (reference sequence). This CDR3 spans 13 amino acids. The CDR3 spells CASQKRDTDTQYF. The CDR3 coding sequence is TGTGCCAGTCAGAAGCGGGACACAGATACGCAGTATTTT.

This clonotype occurred a few times. The limits of the CDR3 on the DNA are not certain, so only TCRdb's listed CDR3 is given. The chain is built from TRBV29-1 and TRBJ1-2; TRBD1 reflects the table's D call only, with no check against the DNA. The CDR3 has 15 amino acids, counting both end residues. The germline V gene encodes CDR1 SQVTM and CDR2 ANQGSEA. The CDR3 sequence: CSAPGGGLTNYGCTF.